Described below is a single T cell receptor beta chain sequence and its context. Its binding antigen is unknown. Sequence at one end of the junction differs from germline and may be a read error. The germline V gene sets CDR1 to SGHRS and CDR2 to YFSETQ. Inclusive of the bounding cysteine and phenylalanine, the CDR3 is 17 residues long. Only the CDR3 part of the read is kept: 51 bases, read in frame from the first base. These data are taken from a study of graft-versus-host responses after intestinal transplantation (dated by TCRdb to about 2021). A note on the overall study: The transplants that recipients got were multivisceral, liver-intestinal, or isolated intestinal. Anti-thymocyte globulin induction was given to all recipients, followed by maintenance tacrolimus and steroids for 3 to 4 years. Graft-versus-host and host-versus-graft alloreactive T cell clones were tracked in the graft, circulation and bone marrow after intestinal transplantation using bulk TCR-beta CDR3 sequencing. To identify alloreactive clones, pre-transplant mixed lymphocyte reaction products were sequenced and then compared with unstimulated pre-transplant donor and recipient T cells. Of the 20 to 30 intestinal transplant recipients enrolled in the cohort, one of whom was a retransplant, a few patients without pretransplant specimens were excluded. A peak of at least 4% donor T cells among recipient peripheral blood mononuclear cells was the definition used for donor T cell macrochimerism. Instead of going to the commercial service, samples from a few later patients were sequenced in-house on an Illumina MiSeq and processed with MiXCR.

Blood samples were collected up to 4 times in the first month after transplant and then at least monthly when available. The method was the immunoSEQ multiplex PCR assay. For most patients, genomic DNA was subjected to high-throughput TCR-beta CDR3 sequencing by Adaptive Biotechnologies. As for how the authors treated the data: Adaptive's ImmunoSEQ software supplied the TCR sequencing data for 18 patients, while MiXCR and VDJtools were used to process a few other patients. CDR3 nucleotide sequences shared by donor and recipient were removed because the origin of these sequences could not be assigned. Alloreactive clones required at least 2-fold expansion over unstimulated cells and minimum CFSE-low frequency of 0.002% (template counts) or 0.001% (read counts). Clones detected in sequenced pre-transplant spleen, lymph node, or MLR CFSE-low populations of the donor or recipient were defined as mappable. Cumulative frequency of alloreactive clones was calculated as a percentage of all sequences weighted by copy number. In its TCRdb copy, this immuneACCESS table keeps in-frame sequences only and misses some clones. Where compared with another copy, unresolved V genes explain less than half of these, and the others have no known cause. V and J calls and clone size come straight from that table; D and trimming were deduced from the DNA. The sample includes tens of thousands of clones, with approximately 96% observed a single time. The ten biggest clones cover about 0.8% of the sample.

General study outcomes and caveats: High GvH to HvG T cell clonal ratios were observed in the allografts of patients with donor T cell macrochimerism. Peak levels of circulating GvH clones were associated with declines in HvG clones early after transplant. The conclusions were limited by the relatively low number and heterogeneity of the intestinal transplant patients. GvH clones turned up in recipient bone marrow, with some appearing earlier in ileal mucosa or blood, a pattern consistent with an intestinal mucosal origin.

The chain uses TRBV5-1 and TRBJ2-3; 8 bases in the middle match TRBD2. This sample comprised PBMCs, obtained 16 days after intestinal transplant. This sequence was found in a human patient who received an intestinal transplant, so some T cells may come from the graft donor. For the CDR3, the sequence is CARSLAGSGGGTDTQYF. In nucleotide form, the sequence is TGCGCCCGCAGCTTGGCCGGGTCGGGAGGGGGGACAGATACGCAGTATTTT.